This TCR beta chain appears in the sequencing data of a study of shared clonotypes between healthy human individuals. In the study overall: Each donor's CD8 memory used one plate, CD8 naive two, each CD4 subset three.

This table comes from immunoSEQ multiplex PCR, and its TCRdb copy is limited to in-frame clones, with some not included. Of around 1.6 million clones listed, around 98% are singletons. On this clone itself: The sample contains more than one DNA sequence encoding this CDR3.

CDR1 and CDR2 from the germline V gene are SGHNT and YYREEE (reference sequence). Trimming removed 0 bases from V and 4 bases from J, with 7 bases in between. This CDR3 is built from 13 residues. This sequence originates from a man aged 25-45 years in good health. This rearrangement joins TRBV5-4 to TRBJ2-5; D is uncertain. The specimen was naive CD4+ T cells sorted from blood. Noted subset: CD45RA+ positively selected. In DNA form, the CDR3 reads TGTGCCAGCAGCTTGGGGCCATTAGAGACCCAGTACTTC. Amino acid sequence: CASSLGPLETQYF.